Below are 9 T cell receptor beta chains sequenced from a single sample in a study of CD8 T cells in ankylosing spondylitis. TCRdb called the 5' RACE reads again in MiXCR, with one record for every CDR3 protein. The sample comprises 150,000 to 200,000 distinct CDR3 sequences, about 13% of which are singletons, and approximately 16% rests with the top ten. Sequenced material: blood, either unsorted or a sorted T cell fraction (not recorded which). The receptors shown here come from a male donor with ankylosing spondylitis or in good health (not recorded which).

The rearrangement links TRBV10-3 to TRBJ2-1, with TRBD1 matching over 8 bases. The CDR3 is 15 residues long. Trimming cost V 6 bases and J 6 bases; bases outside gene matches: 10. Germline V gene lookup returns CDR1 ENHRY and CDR2 SYGVKD. CDR3 coding DNA: TGTGCCATCAGCCTCGGACAGGGTCACACCAATGAGCAGTTCTTC. Translation: CAISLGQGHTNEQFF.

This clonotype was seen repeatedly, ten times or more. The J gene is TRBJ2-1, the V gene TRBV12-5, with TRBD1 identical over 8 bases. CDR1 and CDR2 (germline): LGHNT, FRNRAP. The CDR3 consists of 15 residues. J gave up 7 bases and V 4 bases, and 9 bases lay outside the gene matches. Here the CDR3 reads CASGYGQGSVNEQFF. The CDR3 DNA sequence: TGTGCTAGTGGTTATGGACAGGGTAGTGTGAATGAGCAGTTCTTC.

The J gene is TRBJ2-3, the V gene TRBV27; D not certain. V lost 2 bases and J 6 bases, leaving 9 bases between the germline ends. The CDR3 length is 13 residues. Germline CDR1 and CDR2: MNHEY and SMNVEV (reference sequence). The CDR3 spells CASSLGEVDTQYF. The CDR3 DNA reads as TGTGCCAGCAGTTTAGGTGAGGTGGATACGCAGTATTTT.

The J gene is TRBJ2-7, the V gene TRBV6-5; D remains ambiguous. Germline CDR1 and CDR2: MNHEY and SVGAGI. The CDR3 has 14 amino acids. Trimming removed 1 base from V and 3 bases from J, with 10 bases in between. In DNA, the CDR3 is TGTGCCAGCAGTTACTTGCAAGGGTACTACGAGCAGTACTTC. Translation gives CASSYLQGYYEQYF.

Only a few counts were recorded for this clonotype. This rearrangement joins TRBV27 to TRBJ2-1; 10 nucleotides agree with TRBD2. V gave up 4 bases and J gave up 10 bases; unmatched junction bases: 13. This CDR3 has 16 amino acids. Germline V gives CDR1 MNHEY, CDR2 SMNVEV (reference sequence). CDR3 region: CASSSPLAGTSREQFF. The CDR3 nucleotides are TGTGCCAGCAGTTCCCCACTAGCGGGGACGTCCAGGGAGCAGTTCTTC.

Many counts were recorded for this clonotype. The rearrangement joins TRBV12-3 or TRBV12-4 to TRBJ2-2; D is ambiguous. The ends were cut back, 3 bases at V and 8 bases at J, with 13 bases in the middle. The CDR3 sequence is 14 residues long. CDR3: CASSFRTDGGELFF. CDR3 nucleotide sequence: TGTGCCAGCAGTTTTCGAACGGACGGGGGGGAGCTGTTTTTT.

In its sample, this clonotype was seen many times. J is TRBJ1-1 and V is TRBV14; D gene ambiguous. The CDR3 runs 12 residues. Germline CDR1 is SGHDN and CDR2 is FVKESK. The V gene lost 1 base and the J gene lost 5 bases, with 5 bases spanning the gap. CDR3 sequence reads: CASSQAETEAFF. The CDR3 coding sequence is TGTGCCAGCAGCCAAGCCGAGACTGAAGCTTTCTTT.

In this sample, this clonotype turned up a few times. The chain is built from TRBV20-1 and TRBJ1-6; 10 positions match TRBD1. From germline, CDR1 is DFQATT and CDR2 SNEGSKA (reference sequence). This CDR3 is 15 amino acids long. The V segment lost 1 base and the J segment 7 bases; nucleotides outside the gene matches: 4. This CDR3 is CSARAGTGDNSPLHF. The DNA of the CDR3 is TGCAGTGCTAGAGCGGGGACAGGGGACAATTCACCCCTCCACTTT.

This clonotype was recorded a few times. DNA of the CDR3: TGCAGTGCTAGGAGCGGGGAACCCCAAGAGACCCAGTACTTC. Amino acid sequence: CSARSGEPQETQYF. The V and J genes are TRBV20-1 and TRBJ2-5; 7 bases are a match to TRBD2. Germline V gene data show CDR1 as DFQATT and CDR2 as SNEGSKA (reference sequence). V shed 3 bases and J 1 base; nucleotides not matched to a gene: 5. CDR3 length: 14 residues.